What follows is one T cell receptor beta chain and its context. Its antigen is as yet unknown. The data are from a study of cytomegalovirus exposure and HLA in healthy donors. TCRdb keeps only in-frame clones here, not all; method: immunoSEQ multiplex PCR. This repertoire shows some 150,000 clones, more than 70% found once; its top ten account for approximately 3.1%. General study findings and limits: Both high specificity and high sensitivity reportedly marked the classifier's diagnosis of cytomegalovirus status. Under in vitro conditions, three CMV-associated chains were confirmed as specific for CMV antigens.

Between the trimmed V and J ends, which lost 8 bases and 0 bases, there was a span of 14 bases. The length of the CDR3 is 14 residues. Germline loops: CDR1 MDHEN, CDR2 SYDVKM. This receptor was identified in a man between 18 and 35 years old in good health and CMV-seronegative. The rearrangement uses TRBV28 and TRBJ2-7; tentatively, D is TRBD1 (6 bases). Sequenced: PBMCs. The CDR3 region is CASRVWTDSYEQYF. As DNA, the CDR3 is TGTGCCAGCCGGGTCTGGACAGACTCCTACGAGCAGTACTTC.